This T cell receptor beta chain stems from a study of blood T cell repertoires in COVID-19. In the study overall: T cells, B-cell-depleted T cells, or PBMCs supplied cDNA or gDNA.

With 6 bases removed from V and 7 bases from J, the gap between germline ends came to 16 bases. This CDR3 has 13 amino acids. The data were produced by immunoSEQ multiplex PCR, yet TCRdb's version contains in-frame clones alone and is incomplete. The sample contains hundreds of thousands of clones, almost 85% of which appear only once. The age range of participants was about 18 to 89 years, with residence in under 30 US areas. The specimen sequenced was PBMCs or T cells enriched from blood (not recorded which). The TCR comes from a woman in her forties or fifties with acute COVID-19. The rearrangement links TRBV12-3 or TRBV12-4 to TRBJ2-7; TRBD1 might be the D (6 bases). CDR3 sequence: CASSPGTHEEQYF. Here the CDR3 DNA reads TGTGCCAGCAGCCCCGGGACACACGAAGAGCAGTACTTC.